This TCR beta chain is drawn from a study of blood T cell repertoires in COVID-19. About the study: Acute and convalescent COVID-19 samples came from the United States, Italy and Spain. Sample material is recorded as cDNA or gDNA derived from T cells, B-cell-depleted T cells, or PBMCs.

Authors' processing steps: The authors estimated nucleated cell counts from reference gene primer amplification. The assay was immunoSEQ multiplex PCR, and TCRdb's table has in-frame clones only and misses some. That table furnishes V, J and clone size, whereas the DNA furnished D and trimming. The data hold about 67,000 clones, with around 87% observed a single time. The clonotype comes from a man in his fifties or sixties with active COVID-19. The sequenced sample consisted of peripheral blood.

Written as DNA, the CDR3 is TGTGCCACCAGTCGACAGGACGGCACTGAAGCTTTCTTT. It codes for CATSRQDGTEAFF. This chain uses TRBV24-1 with TRBJ1-1, with TRBD1 as a possible D gene (6 bases). V lost 6 bases to trimming and J lost 4 bases, with 11 bases between them. CDR3 length equals 13 residues. The germline V gene encodes CDR1 KGHDR and CDR2 SFDVKD.